Below, 26 T cell receptor beta chains from the same sample are listed, as sequenced in a study of molecular identifiers for immune sequencing clone quantification. TCRdb used MiXCR to reprocess the PCR reads, holding one entry per CDR3 protein. The repertoire holds about 640,000 distinct CDR3 sequences, with about 20% as singletons. Sequenced input: naive CD8+ T cells from blood, with Jurkat cell RNA spiked in. Documented subset: FACS-sorted CD8+CD4-CCR7+CD45RA+ naive T cells. These TCRs come from a human donor in good health. Some libraries in this study had Jurkat cell RNA spiked in.

This clonotype was counted ten times or more. The rearrangement links TRBV6-2 or TRBV6-3 to TRBJ1-5; D is uncertain. The CDR3 length is 15 residues. Germline V CDR1 and CDR2: MNHEY, SVGEGT. V shed 2 bases and J shed 1 base, with 9 bases lying between them. CDR3 in DNA: TGTGCCAGCAGTTACAACGCGGGAAGCAATCAGCCCCAGCATTTT. It yields the protein CASSYNAGSNQPQHF.

This clonotype showed up many times. The chain couples TRBV14 to TRBJ2-3; 7 bases line up with TRBD1. Germline trimming cut 6 bases from V and 4 bases from J; bases unmatched to any gene: 10. CDR3 length equals 15 residues. Germline V lookup: CDR1 SGHDN, CDR2 FVKESK. CDR3 bases: TGTGCCAGCAGACTGGCGTCAGGGGGACCAGATACGCAGTATTTT. Translation: CASRLASGGPDTQYF.

This clonotype was counted ten times or more. The V and J genes are TRBV6-2 or TRBV6-3 and TRBJ2-1; 11 nucleotides line up with TRBD1. With 4 bases clipped from V and 4 bases from J, the junction kept 3 bases outside the gene matches. This CDR3 has 15 amino acids. Germline CDR1 is MNHEY and CDR2 is SVGEGT. As DNA, the CDR3 is TGTGCCAGCAGTTCCGGGACAGGGGGTTACAATGAGCAGTTCTTC. Translated, it gives CASSSGTGGYNEQFF.

This clonotype was counted between two and nine times. V and J are TRBV19 and TRBJ2-7, with D tentatively TRBD1 (6 bases). The CDR3 has 13 amino acids. The V and J ends lost 7 bases and 6 bases respectively, with 16 bases between them. Germline CDR1 LNHDA, CDR2 SQIVND (reference sequence). The CDR3 region is CASTRGGVSEQYF. CDR3 DNA sequence: TGTGCCAGTACCCGAGGGGGTGTCTCCGAGCAGTACTTC.

Details on this clonotype: It may be a read error: a sequence one base away is much more abundant. V gene TRBV6-5 combines with J gene TRBJ2-5; a weak D match, TRBD2 (6 bases). Germline loops: CDR1 MNHEY, CDR2 SVGAGI. This CDR3 region has 16 residues. CDR3: CASSYGPWRGKETRYF. The CDR3 bases are TGTGCCAGCAGTTACGGCCCGTGGCGGGGCAAAGAGACCCGGTACTTC.

On this clonotype itself: Possible read error: a much larger clone is one base away. The CDR3 sequence: CASSLTSSGGAYEQHF. Here the CDR3 DNA reads TGTGCCAGCAGCCTTACTTCTAGCGGGGGGGCCTACGAGCAGCACTTC. The chain employs TRBV14 and TRBJ2-7, with 12 bases fitting TRBD2. Germline assignment: CDR1 SGHDN and CDR2 FVKESK. The CDR3 extends over 16 amino acids.

This clonotype has more than one count but fewer than ten. The chain joins TRBV9 to TRBJ2-2, with no clear D. The CDR3 is 13 residues long. V gave up 3 bases and J gave up 3 bases, with 6 bases separating them. Per germline, CDR1 SGDLS and CDR2 YYNGEE. Here the CDR3 reads CASSATDTGELFF. CDR3 DNA sequence: TGTGCCAGCAGCGCTACCGACACCGGGGAGCTGTTTTTT.

The table lists this clonotype with many counts. V usage is TRBV20-1 and J usage is TRBJ2-7; no definite D call. V gave up 6 bases and J gave up 3 bases, with 15 bases separating them. The CDR3 extends over 13 amino acids. CDR1 and CDR2 from the germline V gene are DFQATT and SNEGSKA (reference sequence). The CDR3 bases are TGCAGTGCCCAAGCCCCGGTGGTCTACGAGCAGTACTTC. It encodes CSAQAPVVYEQYF.

Worth noting for this clonotype: A read error may explain this, as a much larger clone is one base away. The conserved closing phenylalanine or tryptophan is absent in this CDR3, likely reflecting a read error. The chain links TRBV4-3 to TRBJ2-5, with D unresolved. There are 13 residues in the CDR3. Per germline, CDR1 LGHNA and CDR2 YSLEER. V was cut by 0 bases and J by 5 bases, with 7 bases left in between. CDR3 coding DNA: TGCGCCAGCAGCCAAGAAGGTTCTGAGACCCAGTACCTC. It yields the protein CASSQEGSETQYL.

For this clonotype: The conserved final phenylalanine or tryptophan is absent from the CDR3, which likely points to a read error. This chain uses TRBV20-1 with TRBJ1-1; D not resolved. The CDR3 has 14 residues. V lost 0 bases, J lost 5 bases, and 13 bases lay in between. Germline CDR1 and CDR2: DFQATT and SNEGSKA (reference sequence). CDR3 sequence reads: CSARDRVGGTEAFV. CDR3 in DNA: TGCAGTGCTAGAGATCGAGTGGGAGGGACTGAAGCTTTCGTT.

This clonotype was seen a few times. The V and J genes are TRBV7-3 and TRBJ2-1, with 7 bases lining up with TRBD2. CDR3 length: 14 residues. The junction had 2 bases not matched to a gene; V was cut back by 1 base and J by 5 bases. Germline V CDR1 and CDR2: SGHTA, FQGTGA. This CDR3 is CASSLSGSDNEQFF. The DNA for the CDR3 is TGTGCCAGCAGCTTAAGCGGGAGCGACAATGAGCAGTTCTTC.

The chain carries TRBV5-4 and TRBJ1-3; D not certain. The V end was cut by 4 bases, the J end by 3 bases, with 8 bases between. The CDR3 totals 13 residues. Germline loops: CDR1 SGHNT, CDR2 YYREEE (reference sequence). CDR3 in DNA: TGTGCCAGCAGCCGAAGAGGTGGAAACACCATATATTTT. This translates into CASSRRGGNTIYF.

This clonotype was detected a few times. Written as DNA, the CDR3 is TGTGCCAGCAGCCGCCTGTGGCCGGGAGAACAATTTCCAGCCGAGCAGTACTTC. Translated: CASSRLWPGEQFPAEQYF. V usage is TRBV7-9 and J usage is TRBJ2-7; D may be TRBD2 (6 bases). CDR1 is SEHNR and CDR2 is FQNEAQ in the germline V gene (reference sequence). V lost 5 bases and J 6 bases, leaving 29 bases between the germline ends. CDR3 length equals 18 residues.

Notes on this clonotype: Since no conserved phenylalanine or tryptophan closes the CDR3, a read error is the likely cause. This chain links TRBV7-2 with TRBJ2-7, with unresolved D. V dropped 5 bases and J dropped 3 bases, with 17 bases sitting between them. The CDR3 has 15 residues. The V gene's germline CDR1 is SGHTA and CDR2 FQGNSA. CDR3 bases: TGTGCCAGCAGCCCGAGGATTAGAGAAATCTACGAGCAGTACCTC. Its translation: CASSPRIREIYEQYL.

Note on this clonotype: Being one base from a much bigger clone, this may be a read error. The chain couples TRBV5-1 to TRBJ2-2; TRBD1 matches at 10 bases. The CDR3 sequence is 17 residues long. J gave up 4 bases and V 7 bases, and 13 bases lay outside the gene matches. CDR1 SGHRS and CDR2 YFSETQ come from the germline V gene. CDR3 sequence reads: CASGHPGTGDPTGELFF. The CDR3 DNA is TGCGCCAGCGGCCATCCCGGGACAGGGGATCCCACCGGGGAGCTGTTTTTT.

This clonotype was detected many times. V usage is TRBV29-1 and J usage is TRBJ2-7; 10 bases line up with TRBD1. There are 14 residues in the CDR3. The junction had 8 bases not matched to a gene; V was cut back by 6 bases and J by 3 bases. The germline CDR1 and CDR2 sequences are SQVTM and ANQGSEA. CDR3 residues: CSVALRDRGYEQYF. CDR3 bases: TGCAGCGTCGCCTTGAGGGACAGGGGCTACGAGCAGTACTTC.

This clonotype was counted many times. The V gene is TRBV7-9, the J gene TRBJ1-1; D is possibly TRBD1 (6 bases). The CDR3 contains 15 residues. CDR1 and CDR2 (germline): SEHNR, FQNEAQ (reference sequence). V was clipped by 3 bases and J by 2 bases, with 13 bases between them. CDR3 sequence reads: CASSFLDSLNTEAFF. CDR3 bases: TGTGCCAGCAGCTTTTTGGACAGTTTAAACACTGAAGCTTTCTTT.

With respect to this clonotype: This may stem from a read error, because a much larger clone lies one nucleotide away. The chain uses TRBV13 and TRBJ2-3; D is possibly TRBD1 (5 bases). The V gene's germline CDR1 is PRHDT and CDR2 FYEKMQ (reference sequence). The CDR3 contains 15 residues. CDR3 coding DNA: TGTGCCACCAGCTTATGGACACAAAACACAGATACGCAGTATTTT. It specifies CATSLWTQNTDTQYF.

This clonotype has ten or more counts. The chain uses TRBV30 and TRBJ2-1; perhaps D is TRBD1 or TRBD2 (5 bases each). From germline, CDR1 is GTSNPN and CDR2 SVGIG (reference sequence). The length of the CDR3 is 13 residues. The germline V and J ends were trimmed by 3 bases and 6 bases, with 12 bases remaining between them. CDR3 sequence: CAWRQRGINEQFF. CDR3 DNA sequence: TGTGCCTGGAGACAGAGGGGTATCAATGAGCAGTTCTTC.

This clonotype was recorded at least ten times. The chain uses TRBV13 and TRBJ1-2; no reliable D call. The CDR3 has 13 residues. CDR1 and CDR2 (germline): PRHDT, FYEKMQ (reference sequence). With 5 bases removed from V and 5 bases from J, the gap between germline ends came to 12 bases. CDR3 protein: CASSNGSGYGYTF. The DNA for the CDR3 is TGTGCCAGCAGCAACGGGTCTGGATATGGCTACACCTTC.

This clonotype was recorded a few times. With a much larger clone just one base away, this may be a read error. CDR3 DNA: TGTGCCAGCAGCAAACTAGCGGAGAGCACAGATACGCAGTATTTT. Encoded protein: CASSKLAESTDTQYF. The chain uses TRBV4-2 and TRBJ2-3, with 8 bases lining up with TRBD2. This CDR3 has 15 residues. Germline trimming cut 5 bases from V and 0 bases from J; bases unmatched to any gene: 4. Germline CDR1 LGHNA, CDR2 YNFKEQ.

This sequence joins TRBV6-1 and TRBJ1-1; D unresolved. V lost 4 bases and J 4 bases, leaving 10 bases between the germline ends. The CDR3 runs to 13 residues. From germline, CDR1 is MNHNS and CDR2 SASEGT. CDR3 region: CASSVAWGTEAFF. The CDR3, as DNA: TGTGCCAGCAGTGTTGCCTGGGGCACTGAAGCTTTCTTT.

This clonotype was detected only a few times. This rearrangement joins TRBV2 to TRBJ2-7; D call uncertain. This CDR3 is 13 amino acids long. Germline assignment: CDR1 SNHLY and CDR2 FYNNEI. The germline V and J ends were trimmed by 7 bases and 0 bases, with 10 bases remaining between them. CDR3 DNA: TGTGCCAGCATCTCGCGGACCTCCTACGAGCAGTACTTC. The encoded protein is CASISRTSYEQYF. Full variable domain (rest looked up from reference TRBV2 and TRBJ2-7): EPEVTQTPSHQVTQMGQEVILRCVPISNHLYFYWYRQILGQKVEFLVSFYNNEISEKSEIFDDQFSVERPDGSNFTLKIRSTKLEDSAMYFCASISRTSYEQYFGPGTRLTVT.

Points on this clonotype: The junction and the germline gene differ at one end; a read error may be behind it. The chain has TRBV6-5 and TRBJ2-7; tentative D call: TRBD1 (6 bases). This CDR3 spans 13 amino acids. Per the germline V gene, CDR1 is MNHEY and CDR2 is SVGAGI. The CDR3 region is CVSSLGAGVEQYF. DNA of the CDR3: TGTGTCAGCAGTCTGGGGGCAGGGGTCGAGCAGTACTTC.

This clonotype was seen more than once but under ten times. This clone may be a read error of a much larger clone one base away. The V gene is TRBV19, the J gene TRBJ1-5; no clear D. Germline lookup yields CDR1 LNHDA and CDR2 SQIVND (reference sequence). The CDR3 covers 12 residues. CDR3 nucleotides: TGTGCCAGTAGTACGGGGTACCAGCCCCTGCATTTT. Its protein is CASSTGYQPLHF. The whole variable domain, remainder taken from reference TRBV19 and TRBJ1-5, is DGGITQSPKYLFRKEGQNVTLSCEQNLNHDAMYWYRQDPGQGLRLIYYSQIVNDFQKGDIAEGYSVSREKKESFPLTVTSAQKNPTAFYLCASSTGYQPLHFGDGTRLSIL.

With regard to this clonotype: A much larger clone sits a single nucleotide away, making a read error possible. The chain is built from TRBV11-2 and TRBJ1-1; no clear D gene. The V gene's germline CDR1 is SGHAT and CDR2 FQNNGV. This CDR3 has 10 amino acids. The CDR3 DNA sequence: TGTGCCAGCAGCGGCAATGAAGCTCTCTTT. Translated, it gives CASSGNEALF.